Detailed here is one T cell receptor (beta chain). The target antigen is unknown. V lost 4 bases and J 0 bases, leaving 13 bases between the germline ends. The germline gives CDR1 LGHDT, CDR2 YNNKEL (reference sequence). This CDR3 comprises 17 residues. This sample was included in a study of CD4 T cell repertoires in COVID-19. General study findings and limits: SARS-CoV and/or HKU1 spike cultures shared between 7 and 25% of SARS-CoV-2 clonotypes. Sharing of several most expanded SARS-CoV-2-reactive clonotypes across memory subsets suggested intraclonal diversification.

Only in-frame clones appear in the TCRdb table, and some are missing; sequencing was by immunoSEQ multiplex PCR. The data show 1,500 to 2,000 clones, with about 16% seen just once and around 11% held by the top ten. The sample consisted of memory CD4+ T cells, cultured in vitro, taken after recovery from COVID-19. The gene calls are TRBV3-1 (or the pseudogene TRBV3-2) and TRBJ2-6; TRBD1 is a possible D gene (5 bases). This clonotype was obtained from a human donor who had COVID-19. The CDR3 reads CASSPGWGYSGANVLTF. The CDR3 DNA reads as TGTGCCAGCAGCCCTGGGTGGGGCTACTCTGGGGCCAACGTCCTGACTTTC.